The 5 T cell receptor beta chains in this list originate from one sample, sequenced in a study of Ad26.COV2.S vaccination and SARS-CoV-2 variants. Sequenced by immunoSEQ multiplex PCR; TCRdb stores in-frame clones only, minus some. Here the sample spans 500,000 or so clones, roughly 87% being singletons. The treatment was: around 19 received Ad26.COV2.S at low or high dose, single or two shots; 5 received placebo; per-sample allocation not given. All samples were drawn on day 63, counting from the first vaccine or placebo injection. The source material was peripheral blood, sampled in a trial of Ad26.COV2.S vaccine versus placebo. These TCRs come from a person aged 18-65 years who received the Ad26.COV2.S COVID-19 vaccine or a placebo.

About this clone itself: The junction departs from the called germline gene at one end, perhaps through a read error. The chain carries TRBV5-1 and TRBJ2-7; 9 positions agree with TRBD1. The CDR3 sequence is 13 residues long. Per germline, CDR1 SGHRS and CDR2 YFSETQ. CDR3 loop: CASRQGASHEQYF. The CDR3 region has the DNA TGCGCCAGCAGACAGGGGGCCTCCCACGAGCAGTACTTC. Drawing the rest from reference TRBV5-1 and TRBJ2-7, the complete variable domain is KAGVTQTPRYLIKTRGQQVTLSCSPISGHRSVSWYQQTPGQGLQFLFEYFSETQRNKGNFPGRFSGRQFSNSRSEMNVSTLELGDSALYLCASRQGASHEQYFGPGTRLTVT.

The V call is TRBV24-1, the J call TRBJ2-3; D remains ambiguous. Germline-derived CDR1 and CDR2 are KGHDR and SFDVKD. The CDR3 extends over 16 amino acids. V lost 1 base and J lost 1, with 11 bases in between. CDR3 sequence: CATSDFSRTGTDTQYF. CDR3 in DNA: TGTGCCACCAGTGATTTTAGTCGGACCGGCACAGATACGCAGTATTTT.

The rearrangement joins TRBV27 to TRBJ2-7; no definite D call. Deletions cut 5 bases from V and 6 bases from J, with 32 bases between. Germline CDR1 reads MNHEY; CDR2 reads SMNVEV (reference sequence). This CDR3 comprises 19 residues. The CDR3 sequence is CASSPYPPSAIQFFGEQYF. Here the CDR3 DNA reads TGTGCCAGCAGTCCATACCCGCCCTCTGCCATCCAGTTCTTCGGCGAGCAGTACTTC.

The V gene is TRBV5-1, the J gene TRBJ1-1; D is unclear. Per the germline V gene, CDR1 is SGHRS and CDR2 is YFSETQ. V was cut by 1 base and J by 3 bases, with 13 bases left in between. This CDR3 region has 15 residues. The CDR3 region has the DNA TGCGCCAGCAGCTTGAGAGGGTCGGGGTACACTGAAGCTTTCTTT. It codes for CASSLRGSGYTEAFF.

The chain carries TRBV11-3 and TRBJ2-3; D tentatively fits TRBD1 or TRBD2 (5 bases each). CDR3 size: 15 residues. Germline values: CDR1 SGHNT, CDR2 YENEEA. Deletions cut 3 bases from V and 2 bases from J, with 12 bases between. The CDR3 DNA reads as TGTGCCAGCAGCTTGGGGACGGACCTCACAGATACGCAGTATTTT. It is translated as CASSLGTDLTDTQYF.